The 17 T cell receptor beta chains below were found in one sample sequenced in a study of blood T cell repertoires in COVID-19. The assay was immunoSEQ multiplex PCR, and TCRdb's table has in-frame clones only and misses some. The profile shows fewer than 150,000 clones, 70% to 80% of them singletons. Sequenced: peripheral blood. The receptors derive from a man aged 65 to 85 with acute or convalescent COVID-19.

The chain joins TRBV19 to TRBJ2-7; 7 bases map to TRBD1. Per germline, CDR1 LNHDA and CDR2 SQIVND (reference sequence). The CDR3 totals 14 residues. The V segment lost 5 bases and the J segment 3 bases; nucleotides outside the gene matches: 7. The CDR3 DNA reads as TGTGCCAGTAGTCCGCAGACAGGGTACTACGAGCAGTACTTC. Translation: CASSPQTGYYEQYF.

This chain uses TRBV28 with TRBJ2-1; D might be TRBD2 (5 bases). V lost 5 bases, J lost 7 bases, and 12 bases lay in between. The CDR3 runs 13 residues. The germline V gene encodes CDR1 MDHEN and CDR2 SYDVKM. CDR3 coding DNA: TGTGCCAGCAGTCTCTCGAGAGGGAATGAGCAGTTCTTC. This translates into CASSLSRGNEQFF.

V and J are TRBV5-4 and TRBJ2-1; 8 nucleotides agree with TRBD2. The germline V gene encodes CDR1 SGHNT and CDR2 YYREEE (reference sequence). The CDR3 is 15 amino acids. The junction had 3 bases not matched to a gene; V was cut back by 0 bases and J by 4 bases. The chain's CDR3 is CASSLGAGGYNEQFF. Here the CDR3 DNA reads TGTGCCAGCAGCTTGGGTGCGGGGGGATACAATGAGCAGTTCTTC.

This chain connects TRBV5-5 to TRBJ2-7; 8 nucleotides agree with TRBD2. V shed 1 base and J 6 bases; nucleotides not matched to a gene: 6. The germline gives CDR1 SGHKS, CDR2 YYEKEE (reference sequence). CDR3 size: 14 residues. DNA for the CDR3: TGTGCCAGCAGCTTGCCGGGGGGGGGACCCGAGCAGTACTTC. It yields the protein CASSLPGGGPEQYF.

The chain has TRBV6-5 and TRBJ2-7; no reliable D call. Trimming left V 2 bases short and J 3 bases short, with 11 bases between. The CDR3 extends over 14 amino acids. Germline values: CDR1 MNHEY, CDR2 SVGAGI. The CDR3 spells CASSYGDTHYEQYF. Here the CDR3 DNA reads TGTGCCAGCAGTTACGGAGATACCCACTACGAGCAGTACTTC.

The chain carries TRBV3-1 (or the pseudogene TRBV3-2) and TRBJ2-4; 16 positions match TRBD2. This CDR3 region has 22 residues. Germline CDR1 is LGHDT and CDR2 is YNNKEL (reference sequence). J was trimmed by 15 bases and V by 1 base; bases with no gene match: 27. CDR3 DNA: TGTGCCAGCAGCCAAGGAGGGACTAGCGGGAGGGCCGGGGGGCCAAAAACGCCCCGGGCGTACTTC. Protein product: CASSQGGTSGRAGGPKTPRAYF.

V usage is TRBV15 and J usage is TRBJ1-5; 10 nucleotides agree with TRBD1. CDR1 is LNHNV and CDR2 is YYDKDF in the germline V gene (reference sequence). The CDR3 extends over 17 amino acids. V shed 2 bases, J shed 7 bases, and the junction held 11 bases outside the gene matches. The CDR3 bases are TGTGCCACCAGCAGACCCTACGGGACAGGGGAGGGCCAGCCCCAGCATTTT. Translation gives CATSRPYGTGEGQPQHF.

This CDR3 is CAISESRTSGGNTGELFF. DNA for the CDR3: TGTGCCATCAGTGAGTCGCGGACTAGCGGAGGAAACACCGGGGAGCTGTTTTTT. The chain has TRBV10-3 and TRBJ2-2, with 10 bases identical to TRBD2. The ends lost 0 bases at V and 2 bases at J; junction bases unmatched: 6. The CDR3 is 18 amino acids. Germline V gene lookup returns CDR1 ENHRY and CDR2 SYGVKD.

The J gene is TRBJ1-1, the V gene TRBV10-3; the D gene is possibly TRBD1 (5 bases). V dropped 2 bases and J dropped 0 bases, with 10 bases sitting between them. The CDR3 consists of 15 residues. Germline CDR1 is ENHRY and CDR2 is SYGVKD. DNA for the CDR3: TGTGCCATCAGTGAGCCAGGGTTAGTGAACACTGAAGCTTTCTTT. Protein sequence: CAISEPGLVNTEAFF.

The chain is built from TRBV3-1 (or the pseudogene TRBV3-2) and TRBJ2-2; 10 bases match TRBD1. V was clipped by 3 bases and J by 3 bases; unmatched bases: 7. CDR1 and CDR2 (germline): LGHDT, YNNKEL (reference sequence). The CDR3 is 17 amino acids. CDR3 region: CASSQTGGRPDTGELFF. The CDR3 DNA reads TGTGCCAGCAGCCAGACAGGGGGCCGACCTGACACCGGGGAGCTGTTTTTT.

The chain carries TRBV29-1 and TRBJ2-7; the D gene is possibly TRBD1 (6 bases). CDR3 size: 15 residues. Per germline, CDR1 SQVTM and CDR2 ANQGSEA. Trimming pared 7 bases from V and 2 bases from J, leaving 21 bases between. Written as DNA, the CDR3 is TGCAGCGCCTTACCCACAGGGAAAACCCCCTACGAGCAGTACTTC. Translating gives CSALPTGKTPYEQYF.

This chain links TRBV11-2 with TRBJ2-3; TRBD1 aligns across 9 bases. This CDR3 contains 16 residues. Per the germline V gene, CDR1 is SGHAT and CDR2 is FQNNGV. The V gene end was trimmed by 5 bases and the J gene end by 7 bases; junction bases not matched to a gene: 13. The CDR3 DNA sequence: TGTGCCAGCAGCGGACCGGGACAGGGAAGAAAAAATACGCAGTATTTT. This codes for CASSGPGQGRKNTQYF.

The CDR3 here is CASSYSGREGIDEQYF. CDR3 coding DNA: TGTGCCAGCAGTTACTCAGGGCGGGAGGGCATCGACGAGCAGTACTTC. The V and J genes are TRBV6-6 and TRBJ2-7, with 9 nucleotides matching TRBD2. After removal of 0 bases from V and 5 bases from J, the junction contained 8 bases not matched to a gene. CDR3 length: 16 amino acids. CDR1 MNHNY and CDR2 SVGAGI come from the germline V gene (reference sequence).

The V gene is TRBV7-2, the J gene TRBJ2-5; TRBD2 agrees at 10 bases. V dropped 2 bases and J dropped 4; count of bases not matched to a gene: 10. The germline V gene encodes CDR1 SGHTA and CDR2 FQGNSA. This CDR3 is built from 17 residues. Written as DNA, the CDR3 is TGTGCCAGCAGCTTAAAGCGGCTAGCGGGAGCGGGAGAGACCCAGTACTTC. Protein product: CASSLKRLAGAGETQYF. The variable domain in full, completed from reference TRBV7-2 and TRBJ2-5, reads GAGVSQSPSNKVTEKGKDVELRCDPISGHTALYWYRQSLGQGLEFLIYFQGNSAPDKSGLPSDRFSAERTGGSVSTLTIQRTQQEDSAVYLCASSLKRLAGAGETQYFGPGTRLLVL.

This clone appeared once. V is TRBV5-6 and J is TRBJ2-7; TRBD1 matches 9 bases. The germline CDR1 and CDR2 sequences are SGHDT and YYEEEE. The length of the CDR3 is 13 residues. Trimming at V came to 4 bases and at J to 3 bases, leaving 2 bases not matched to a gene. CDR3 residues: CASSADRGYEQYF. In DNA form, the CDR3 reads TGTGCCAGCAGCGCGGACAGGGGCTACGAGCAGTACTTC.

The CDR3: CASSWPMEDGYTF. DNA for the CDR3: TGTGCCAGCAGCTGGCCCATGGAGGATGGCTACACCTTC. The V call is TRBV7-9, the J call TRBJ1-2, with D hard to call. Germline CDR1 is SEHNR and CDR2 is FQNEAQ (reference sequence). The V gene lost 4 bases and the J gene lost 6 bases, with 12 bases spanning the gap. The CDR3 consists of 13 residues. Based on the CDR3 plus reference TRBV7-9 and TRBJ1-2, the full variable domain is DTGVSQNPRHKITKRGQNVTFRCDPISEHNRLYWYRQTLGQGPEFLTYFQNEAQLEKSRLLSDRFSAERPKGSFSTLEIQRTEQGDSAMYLCASSWPMEDGYTFGSGTRLTVV.

The V gene is TRBV29-1, the J gene TRBJ1-2; the D gene is possibly TRBD1 (5 bases). V dropped 7 bases and J dropped 0 bases, with 12 bases sitting between them. Germline lookup yields CDR1 SQVTM and CDR2 ANQGSEA. This CDR3 comprises 13 residues. Here the CDR3 reads CSAVQAANYGYTF. In DNA form, the CDR3 reads TGCAGCGCCGTACAGGCAGCTAACTATGGCTACACCTTC.